These 18 T cell receptor beta chains were all obtained from the same sample, sequenced in a study of T cell responses to AZD1222 COVID-19 vaccine. Measured with immunoSEQ multiplex PCR; TCRdb has only the in-frame clones, and not every one. Here the sample table reports 150,000 or so clones. Sequenced sample: peripheral blood. Receptors were obtained from an adult in good health.

The genes are TRBV5-5 and TRBJ2-7; TRBD2 aligns across 7 bases. CDR3 length: 16 amino acids. V lost 4 bases and J lost 0; bases outside the gene matches: 10. Germline V CDR1 and CDR2: SGHKS, YYEKEE (reference sequence). The CDR3 protein is CASSRMQAGSSYEQYF. CDR3 nucleotide sequence: TGTGCCAGCAGCAGGATGCAAGCGGGGAGCTCCTACGAGCAGTACTTC.

The chain carries TRBV10-2 and TRBJ2-1, with TRBD1 matching 8 bases. This CDR3 has 14 residues. V lost 2 bases and J lost 7; bases outside the gene matches: 4. Germline CDR1 is WSHSY and CDR2 is SAAADI. This CDR3 reads CASSEQGAYNEQFF. The CDR3, as DNA: TGCGCCAGCAGTGAGCAGGGGGCGTATAATGAGCAGTTCTTC.

The chain joins TRBV5-5 to TRBJ2-2, with 11 bases lining up with TRBD2. The V gene end was trimmed by 4 bases and the J gene end by 4 bases; junction bases not matched to a gene: 12. Germline CDR1 and CDR2: SGHKS and YYEKEE (reference sequence). The CDR3 is 18 residues long. This CDR3 reads CASSPLRLAGQRTGELFF. The CDR3 coding sequence is TGTGCCAGCAGCCCACTCCGACTAGCGGGGCAGCGCACCGGGGAGCTGTTTTTT.

This chain links TRBV7-9 with TRBJ2-7, with 14 bases matching TRBD2. The CDR3 has 16 residues. In germline, CDR1 is SEHNR, CDR2 FQNEAQ (reference sequence). V dropped 5 bases and J dropped 3; count of bases not matched to a gene: 6. The CDR3 DNA reads as TGTGCCAGCAGCAAAGGACTAGCGGGGGGACACTACGAGCAGTACTTC. Protein sequence: CASSKGLAGGHYEQYF.

The chain links TRBV11-2 to TRBJ2-2; TRBD2 aligns across 7 bases. J lost 4 bases, V lost 5 bases, and 10 bases had no gene match. The CDR3 has 16 amino acids. In germline, CDR1 is SGHAT, CDR2 FQNNGV. CDR3 nucleotides: TGTGCCAGCAGCCCAGGGAAGGGGAGGGGCACCGGGGAGCTGTTTTTT. This codes for CASSPGKGRGTGELFF.

The chain's CDR3 is CASSSPPGAAQHF. The CDR3 DNA reads TGTGCCAGCAGTTCTCCTCCAGGGGCGGCCCAGCATTTT. V usage is TRBV6-2 or TRBV6-3 and J usage is TRBJ1-5, with D possibly matching TRBD1 (6 bases). Germline lookup yields CDR1 MNHEY and CDR2 SVGEGT. Trimming shortened V by 4 bases and J by 11 bases, and 15 bases separated the two germline ends. This CDR3 contains 13 residues.

V gene TRBV6-5 combines with J gene TRBJ2-2; 8 positions agree with TRBD1. Germline lookup yields CDR1 MNHEY and CDR2 SVGAGI. This CDR3 has 16 residues. Unmatched junction bases numbered 3, after V lost 2 bases and J lost 1 base. The CDR3 here is CASSYTGQGNTGELFF. CDR3 sequence (DNA): TGTGCCAGCAGTTACACTGGACAGGGGAACACCGGGGAGCTGTTTTTT.

The chain combines TRBV3-1 (or the pseudogene TRBV3-2) with TRBJ1-5, with a possible D match to TRBD1 (5 bases). The V and J ends lost 4 bases and 1 base respectively, with 20 bases between them. Germline V gene data show CDR1 as LGHDT and CDR2 as YNNKEL (reference sequence). The CDR3 covers 18 residues. The CDR3 sequence: CASSPLPPTDISNQPQHF. CDR3 DNA sequence: TGTGCCAGCAGCCCCCTCCCACCGACAGACATCAGCAATCAGCCCCAGCATTTT.

This chain uses TRBV7-9 with TRBJ1-5; 7 bases map to TRBD1. The germline gives CDR1 SEHNR, CDR2 FQNEAQ (reference sequence). Trimming removed 1 base from V and 1 base from J; junction bases left unmatched: 10. This CDR3 is built from 18 residues. The CDR3 sequence: CASSLDAQGLLSNQPQHF. The CDR3 nucleotides read TGTGCCAGCAGCTTAGACGCACAGGGGTTGCTCAGCAATCAGCCCCAGCATTTT.

The chain employs TRBV7-9 and TRBJ1-4, with D tentatively TRBD1 (6 bases). Trimming took off 6 bases at V and 5 bases at J, with 10 bases between the two ends. The CDR3 is 13 amino acids. Germline loops: CDR1 SEHNR, CDR2 FQNEAQ (reference sequence). Here the CDR3 reads CASRQGPNEKLFF. The CDR3 nucleotides are TGTGCCAGCAGACAGGGTCCCAATGAAAAACTGTTTTTT.

V usage is TRBV5-1 and J usage is TRBJ1-1; D is ambiguous. The V end was cut by 1 base, the J end by 6 bases, with 16 bases between. The CDR3 covers 15 residues. Per the germline V gene, CDR1 is SGHRS and CDR2 is YFSETQ. The CDR3 DNA follows: TGCGCCAGCAGCTTGTCAAACGGAGCAGCTTCTGAAGCTTTCTTT. Translation: CASSLSNGAASEAFF. Full variable domain (remainder filled in from reference TRBV5-1 and TRBJ1-1): KAGVTQTPRYLIKTRGQQVTLSCSPISGHRSVSWYQQTPGQGLQFLFEYFSETQRNKGNFPGRFSGRQFSNSRSEMNVSTLELGDSALYLCASSLSNGAASEAFFGQGTRLTVV.

This chain links TRBV19 with TRBJ2-7; 8 bases map to TRBD1. The CDR3 runs 16 residues. Germline-derived CDR1 and CDR2 are LNHDA and SQIVND (reference sequence). With 5 bases clipped from V and 2 bases from J, the junction kept 11 bases outside the gene matches. The CDR3 loop is CASSSRGLSRTYEQYF. CDR3 coding DNA: TGTGCCAGTAGTTCCAGGGGGCTAAGCCGAACCTACGAGCAGTACTTC. Looking up the rest from reference TRBV19 and TRBJ2-7 gives the full variable domain: DGGITQSPKYLFRKEGQNVTLSCEQNLNHDAMYWYRQDPGQGLRLIYYSQIVNDFQKGDIAEGYSVSREKKESFPLTVTSAQKNPTAFYLCASSSRGLSRTYEQYFGPGTRLTVT.

V is TRBV19 and J is TRBJ2-7; D is ambiguous. The CDR3 totals 14 residues. V was trimmed by 6 bases and J by 5 bases, leaving 17 bases between them. Germline V gene data show CDR1 as LNHDA and CDR2 as SQIVND (reference sequence). CDR3 protein: CASSLPGLQDEQYF. CDR3 nucleotides: TGTGCCAGTAGCCTGCCGGGCCTCCAGGACGAGCAGTACTTC.

The chain carries TRBV6-2 or TRBV6-3 and TRBJ2-3; 8 bases map to TRBD2. Germline lookup yields CDR1 MNHEY and CDR2 SVGEGT. The J segment lost 10 bases and the V segment lost 2 bases, leaving 11 bases of the junction unmatched. This CDR3 region has 15 residues. CDR3 sequence (DNA): TGTGCCAGCAGTTACGGTGCGGGGGGACTTAGACCGCAGTATTTT. The encoded protein is CASSYGAGGLRPQYF.

This chain joins TRBV18 and TRBJ1-5, with TRBD1 as a possible D gene (6 bases). Germline CDR1 and CDR2: KGHSH and LQKENI. Trimming removed 5 bases at V and 5 bases at J, with 13 bases between. The CDR3 sequence is 14 residues long. The CDR3 loop reads CASSSGQKDQPQHF. The CDR3 DNA is TGTGCCAGCTCATCCGGACAGAAGGATCAGCCCCAGCATTTT.

V gene TRBV3-1 (or the pseudogene TRBV3-2) combines with J gene TRBJ1-5, with D uncertain. The CDR3 spans 16 residues. V was shortened by 4 bases and J by 2 bases, with 15 bases between the two germline ends. Germline loops: CDR1 LGHDT, CDR2 YNNKEL (reference sequence). CDR3 in DNA: TGTGCCAGCAGCCCCGGGCGGGGTAGCCGCAATCAGCCCCAGCATTTT. Translated, it gives CASSPGRGSRNQPQHF.

The chain couples TRBV27 to TRBJ1-4, with 9 positions matching TRBD1. The length of the CDR3 is 17 residues. V lost 6 bases and J lost 0; bases outside the gene matches: 8. CDR1 MNHEY and CDR2 SMNVEV come from the germline V gene (reference sequence). CDR3 residues: CASSEGQGKPTNEKLFF. CDR3 nucleotide sequence: TGTGCCAGCAGCGAGGGACAGGGCAAACCAACTAATGAAAAACTGTTTTTT. Full variable domain (remainder filled in from reference TRBV27 and TRBJ1-4): EAQVTQNPRYLITVTGKKLTVTCSQNMNHEYMSWYRQDPGLGLRQIYYSMNVEVTDKGDVPEGYKVSRKEKRNFPLILESPSPNQTSLYFCASSEGQGKPTNEKLFFGSGTQLSVL.

V usage is TRBV7-2 and J usage is TRBJ2-2; D is possibly TRBD1 (5 bases). Trimming removed 5 bases at V and 5 bases at J, with 18 bases between. CDR1 is SGHTA, CDR2 FQGNSA, per germline. The CDR3 contains 16 residues. The CDR3 region is CASSPNLPGRTGELFF. As DNA, the CDR3 is TGTGCCAGCAGCCCTAACCTCCCAGGGCGTACCGGGGAGCTGTTTTTT.